Described below is a single TCR beta chain sequence and its context. Cohort: HPV-negative, locally advanced oral cavity squamous cell carcinoma patients. No culture or expansion preceded analysis of these blood cells. The data were produced by immunoSEQ multiplex PCR, yet TCRdb's version contains in-frame clones alone and is incomplete. The table includes 15,000 to 20,000 clones, around three fifths detected once. The data were taken from a study of neoadjuvant anti-PD-1 for oral cavity cancer. Overall study context: Before surgery, most patients got three to four biweekly 3 mg/kg nivolumab doses. Patients without progression received a fourth nivolumab dose around day 43, then surgical resection on days 50-56.

Trimming removed 5 bases at V and 0 bases at J, with 9 bases between. Germline V gene data show CDR1 as MNHEY and CDR2 as SMNVEV (reference sequence). This CDR3 is built from 14 residues. The sample was PBMCs, taken before nivolumab (anti-PD-1) treatment. The chain is built from TRBV27 and TRBJ2-3, with a weak D call TRBD2 (6 bases). The sequence derives from a person between 40 and 80 years old with oral cavity squamous cell carcinoma. The CDR3 protein is CASSLGLSTDTQYF. The CDR3 DNA follows: TGTGCCAGCAGTCTGGGACTCAGCACAGATACGCAGTATTTT.